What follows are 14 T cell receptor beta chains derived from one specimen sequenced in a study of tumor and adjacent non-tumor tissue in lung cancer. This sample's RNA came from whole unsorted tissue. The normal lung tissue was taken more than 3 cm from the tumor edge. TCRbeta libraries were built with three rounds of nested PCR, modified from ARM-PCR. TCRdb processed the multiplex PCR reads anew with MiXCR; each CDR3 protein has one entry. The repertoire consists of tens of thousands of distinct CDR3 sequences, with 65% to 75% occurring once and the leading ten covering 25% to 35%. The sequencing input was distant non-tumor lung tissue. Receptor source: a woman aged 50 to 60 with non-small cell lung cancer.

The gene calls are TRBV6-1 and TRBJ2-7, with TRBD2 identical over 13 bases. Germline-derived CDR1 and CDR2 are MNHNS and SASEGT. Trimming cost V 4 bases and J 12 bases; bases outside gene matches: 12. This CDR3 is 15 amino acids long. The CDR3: CASSGGLAGNYERYF. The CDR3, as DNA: TGTGCCAGCAGTGGGGGACTAGCGGGGAACTACGAACGGTACTTC.

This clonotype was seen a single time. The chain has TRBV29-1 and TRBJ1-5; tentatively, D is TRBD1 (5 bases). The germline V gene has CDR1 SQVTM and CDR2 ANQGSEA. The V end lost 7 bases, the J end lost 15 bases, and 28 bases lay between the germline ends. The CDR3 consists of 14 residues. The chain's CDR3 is CSASSGDGNQSRHF. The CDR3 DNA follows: TGCAGCGCCTCGTCGGGGGATGGCAATCAGTCCCGGCATTTT.

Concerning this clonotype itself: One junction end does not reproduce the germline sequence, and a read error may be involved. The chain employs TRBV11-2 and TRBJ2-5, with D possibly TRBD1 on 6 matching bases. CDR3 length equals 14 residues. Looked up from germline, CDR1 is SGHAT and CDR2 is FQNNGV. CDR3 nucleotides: TGTGTCAGCAGCTTAGTGGATCAAGGGGGGACCCAGTACTTC. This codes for CVSSLVDQGGTQYF.

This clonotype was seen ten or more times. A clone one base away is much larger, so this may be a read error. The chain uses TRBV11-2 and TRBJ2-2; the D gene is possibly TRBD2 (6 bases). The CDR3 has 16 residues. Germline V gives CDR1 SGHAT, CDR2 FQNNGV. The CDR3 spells CASSLLISLIGGELSF. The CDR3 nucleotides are TGTGCCAGCAGCTTATTGATATCTCTTATAGGCGGGGAGCTGTCTTTT.

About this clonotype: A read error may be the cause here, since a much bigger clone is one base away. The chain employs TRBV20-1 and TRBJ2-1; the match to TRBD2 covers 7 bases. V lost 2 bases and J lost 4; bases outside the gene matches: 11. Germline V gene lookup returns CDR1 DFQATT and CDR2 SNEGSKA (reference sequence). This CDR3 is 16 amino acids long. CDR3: CSARLPLAGDYNEQFF. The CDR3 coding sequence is TGCAGTGCTAGACTCCCACTGGCGGGAGATTACAATGAGCAGTTCTTC.

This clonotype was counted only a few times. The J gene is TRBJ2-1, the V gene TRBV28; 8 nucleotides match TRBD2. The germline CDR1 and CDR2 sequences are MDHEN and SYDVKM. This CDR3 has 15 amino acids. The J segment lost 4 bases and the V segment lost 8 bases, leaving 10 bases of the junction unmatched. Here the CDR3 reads CASGPGSGRYNEQFF. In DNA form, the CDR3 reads TGTGCCAGCGGGCCCGGCAGCGGGAGATACAATGAGCAGTTCTTC.

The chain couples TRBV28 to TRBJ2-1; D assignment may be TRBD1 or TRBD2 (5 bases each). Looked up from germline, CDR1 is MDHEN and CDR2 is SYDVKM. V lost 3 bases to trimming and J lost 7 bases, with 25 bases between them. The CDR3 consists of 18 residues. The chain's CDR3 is CASSFTHLGPRRYNEQFF. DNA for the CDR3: TGTGCCAGCAGTTTTACTCATTTGGGGCCCCGGAGGTATAATGAGCAGTTCTTC. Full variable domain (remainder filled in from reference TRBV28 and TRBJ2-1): DVKVTQSSRYLVKRTGEKVFLECVQDMDHENMFWYRQDPGLGLRLIYFSYDVKMKEKGDIPEGYSVSREKKERFSLILESASTNQTSMYLCASSFTHLGPRRYNEQFFGPGTRLTVL.

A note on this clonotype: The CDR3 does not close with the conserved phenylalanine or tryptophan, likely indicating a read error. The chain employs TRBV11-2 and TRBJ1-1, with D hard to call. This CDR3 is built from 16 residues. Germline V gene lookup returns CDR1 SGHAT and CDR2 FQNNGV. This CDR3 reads CANSLRVGRGDTEAFI. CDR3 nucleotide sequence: TGTGCCAACAGCTTACGAGTCGGCCGTGGAGACACTGAAGCTTTCATT.

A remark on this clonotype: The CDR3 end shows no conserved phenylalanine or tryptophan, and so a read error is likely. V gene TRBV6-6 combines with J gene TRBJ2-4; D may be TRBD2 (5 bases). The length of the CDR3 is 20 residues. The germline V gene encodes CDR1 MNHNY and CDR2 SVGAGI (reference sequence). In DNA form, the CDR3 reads TGTGTCAGCAGTTACTCAGTCGGGGTCTTACCGGATCTAGCCAAAAACATTCAGTACTCC. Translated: CVSSYSVGVLPDLAKNIQYS.

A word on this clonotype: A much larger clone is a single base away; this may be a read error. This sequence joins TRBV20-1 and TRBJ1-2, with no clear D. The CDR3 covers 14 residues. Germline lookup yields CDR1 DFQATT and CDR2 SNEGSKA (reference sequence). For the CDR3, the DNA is TGCAGTGTTAGAGCGTCTGGATTGGACTATGGCTACACCTTC. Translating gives CSVRASGLDYGYTF.

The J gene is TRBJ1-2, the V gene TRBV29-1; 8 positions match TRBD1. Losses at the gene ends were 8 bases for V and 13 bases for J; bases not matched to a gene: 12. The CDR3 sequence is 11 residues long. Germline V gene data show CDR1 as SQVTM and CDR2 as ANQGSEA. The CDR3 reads CSIGQGSDSTF. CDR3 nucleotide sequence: TGCAGCATTGGACAGGGTTCCGACTCCACCTTC.

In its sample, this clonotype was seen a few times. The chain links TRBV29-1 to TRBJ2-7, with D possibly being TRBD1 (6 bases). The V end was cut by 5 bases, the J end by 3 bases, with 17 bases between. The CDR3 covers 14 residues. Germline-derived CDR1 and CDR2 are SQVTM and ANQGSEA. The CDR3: CSVNTGTPNYEQYF. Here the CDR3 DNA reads TGCAGCGTTAATACCGGGACACCCAACTACGAGCAGTACTTC.

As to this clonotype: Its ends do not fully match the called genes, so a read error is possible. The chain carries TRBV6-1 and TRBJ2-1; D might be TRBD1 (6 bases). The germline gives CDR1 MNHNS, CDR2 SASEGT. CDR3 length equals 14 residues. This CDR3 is CACSNGGRVGEQFF. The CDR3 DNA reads TGTGCCTGCAGCAATGGGGGCAGGGTCGGTGAGCAGTTCTTC.

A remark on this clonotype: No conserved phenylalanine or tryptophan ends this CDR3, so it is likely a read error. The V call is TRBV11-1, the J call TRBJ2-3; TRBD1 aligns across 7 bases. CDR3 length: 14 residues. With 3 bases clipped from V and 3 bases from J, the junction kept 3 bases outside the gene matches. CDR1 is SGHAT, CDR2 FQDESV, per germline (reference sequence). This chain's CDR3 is CASSLATGTDTQYS. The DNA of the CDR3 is TGTGCCAGCAGCTTGGCGACAGGGACAGATACGCAGTATTCT.